These 14 T cell receptor beta chains came from one sample sequenced in a study of beta chain features in type 1 diabetes (dated by TCRdb to between 2018 and 2020). The study at large found these results: Type 1 diabetes patients showed a moderate but significant shortening of TCRB CDR3 length in all four CD4+ subsets.

Library preparation was by the immunoSEQ multiplex PCR assay. The entire amount of isolated RNA was reverse transcribed using the High Capacity cDNA Reverse Transcription Kit, so the sequenced TCRB transcripts were expressed ones. Not all clones reach the TCRdb copy of this immuneACCESS table, which keeps in-frame sequences only. Checked studies attribute under half of the gap to unresolved V genes and leave the rest unexplained. In all, the sample holds about 180,000 clones, and less than 9.5% of those were seen once. Of the sample, about 0.9% falls within the top ten clones. For these TCRs, the target antigens are not known. Sequencing was done on a sample of central memory CD4+ T cells from blood. These TCRs come from a middle-aged woman with type 1 diabetes.

This clone appeared a few times. V usage is TRBV7-2 and J usage is TRBJ2-7, with TRBD1 as a possible D gene (6 bases). The CDR3 contains 12 residues. Germline loops: CDR1 SGHTA, CDR2 FQGNSA. V was pared by 1 base and J by 7 bases, with 8 bases between. CDR3 amino acids: CASSLDRVEQYF. The CDR3 region has the DNA TGTGCCAGCAGCTTAGACAGGGTTGAGCAGTACTTC. Complete variable domain (other parts from reference TRBV7-2 and TRBJ2-7): GAGVSQSPSNKVTEKGKDVELRCDPISGHTALYWYRQSLGQGLEFLIYFQGNSAPDKSGLPSDRFSAERTGGSVSTLTIQRTQQEDSAVYLCASSLDRVEQYFGPGTRLTVT.

The CDR3 loop is CASGPPTGRVEQYF. CDR3 bases: TGTGCCAGCGGTCCCCCGACAGGTCGAGTCGAGCAGTACTTC. The chain recombines TRBV11-2 with TRBJ2-7, with D tentatively TRBD1 (6 bases). The V end was cut by 8 bases, the J end by 6 bases, with 20 bases between. The CDR3 is made up of 14 amino acids. Germline-derived CDR1 and CDR2 are SGHAT and FQNNGV. The variable domain in full, with the rest retrieved from reference TRBV11-2 and TRBJ2-7, is EAGVAQSPRYKIIEKRQSVAFWCNPISGHATLYWYQQILGQGPKLLIQFQNNGVVDDSQLPKDRFSAERLKGVDSTLKIQPAKLEDSAVYLCASGPPTGRVEQYFGPGTRLTVT.

This clone was seen only a few times. The chain carries TRBV4-3 and TRBJ2-7, with D hard to call. The V gene's germline CDR1 is LGHNA and CDR2 YSLEER. V lost 1 base and J lost 3, with 7 bases in between. CDR3 length: 13 amino acids. CDR3 sequence reads: CASSQGSLYEQYF. CDR3 sequence (DNA): TGCGCCAGCAGCCAAGGGAGCCTCTACGAGCAGTACTTC.

The table lists this clone with many counts. CDR3 sequence reads: CASSIGIGWRSGDEQFF. CDR3 bases: TGTGCCAGTAGTATTGGTATCGGGTGGAGGAGTGGGGATGAGCAGTTCTTC. The rearrangement links TRBV19 to TRBJ2-1; the D gene is possibly TRBD2 (5 bases). Germline lookup yields CDR1 LNHDA and CDR2 SQIVND (reference sequence). Trimming shortened V by 3 bases and J by 8 bases, and 23 bases separated the two germline ends. The CDR3 runs 17 residues.

The genes are TRBV2 and TRBJ1-1; D unresolved. The CDR3 spans 14 residues. V was pared by 8 bases and J by 0 bases, with 13 bases between. Germline CDR1 is SNHLY and CDR2 is FYNNEI. Here the CDR3 reads CASGGLSMNTEAFF. The DNA for the CDR3 is TGTGCCAGCGGTGGGCTGTCCATGAACACTGAAGCTTTCTTT.

In this sample, this clone turned up a few times. The chain combines TRBV2 with TRBJ2-7; D is possibly TRBD1 (5 bases). The CDR3 runs 13 residues. V lost 10 bases and J lost 6, with 19 bases in between. Germline CDR1 reads SNHLY; CDR2 reads FYNNEI. The CDR3 loop is CATQDLRQGEQYF. CDR3 sequence (DNA): TGTGCCACCCAAGATCTACGGCAGGGCGAGCAGTACTTC.

The genes are TRBV25-1 and TRBJ2-7, with D perhaps TRBD1 (8 bases). In germline, CDR1 is MGHDK, CDR2 SYGVNS. V was cut by 7 bases and J by 7 bases, with 26 bases left in between. CDR3 size: 16 residues. The chain's CDR3 is CASTPSGGEGGWEQYF. As DNA, the CDR3 is TGTGCCAGCACACCCTCAGGGGGCGAGGGAGGGTGGGAGCAGTACTTC.

This clone was found a few times. The V and J genes are TRBV29-1 and TRBJ2-3; 7 nucleotides agree with TRBD2. The CDR3 is 13 residues long. V trimming: 6 bases; J trimming: 2 bases; junction bases outside the gene matches: 5. The germline V gene has CDR1 SQVTM and CDR2 ANQGSEA. The CDR3 sequence: CSVLLAATDTQYF. DNA of the CDR3: TGCAGCGTGTTGCTAGCGGCCACAGATACGCAGTATTTT.

This rearrangement joins TRBV5-1 to TRBJ2-4; the D gene is possibly TRBD1 (7 bases). The CDR3 covers 15 residues. CDR1 is SGHRS and CDR2 is YFSETQ in the germline V gene. The V end was cut by 2 bases, the J end by 3 bases, with 12 bases between. CDR3 coding DNA: TGCGCCAGCAGCTTCCAGGGGGAGGTCAAAAACATTCAGTACTTC. Protein product: CASSFQGEVKNIQYF.

This chain connects TRBV18 to TRBJ1-6; D gene uncertain. Deletions cut 3 bases from V and 7 bases from J, with 16 bases between. CDR1 KGHSH and CDR2 LQKENI come from the germline V gene. The CDR3 has 16 residues. The CDR3 DNA follows: TGTGCCAGCTCACCCAGTTCTCCGGAGCCGAATTCACCCCTCCACTTT. Translated, it gives CASSPSSPEPNSPLHF.

This chain uses TRBV7-2 with TRBJ1-1, with no clear D. The CDR3 extends over 11 amino acids. In germline, CDR1 is SGHTA, CDR2 FQGNSA. The V end was cut by 5 bases, the J end by 6 bases, with 7 bases between. CDR3 DNA: TGTGCCAGCAGCCCTTTAGCTGAAGCTTTCTTT. It encodes CASSPLAEAFF. Full variable domain (outside the CDR3, taken from reference TRBV7-2 and TRBJ1-1): GAGVSQSPSNKVTEKGKDVELRCDPISGHTALYWYRQSLGQGLEFLIYFQGNSAPDKSGLPSDRFSAERTGGSVSTLTIQRTQQEDSAVYLCASSPLAEAFFGQGTRLTVV.

Here the CDR3 reads CATSRSTGTPLHF. The CDR3 DNA sequence: TGTGCCACCAGCAGAAGCACCGGGACACCCCTCCACTTT. V usage is TRBV15 and J usage is TRBJ1-6, with D hard to call. Trimming took 2 bases from V and 11 from J, leaving 10 bases between them. The CDR3 runs 13 residues. Germline-derived CDR1 and CDR2 are LNHNV and YYDKDF (reference sequence).

The chain couples TRBV4-3 to TRBJ2-7; 10 nucleotides match TRBD1. Germline trimming cut 4 bases from V and 2 bases from J; bases unmatched to any gene: 5. The CDR3 is 15 amino acids. CDR1 LGHNA and CDR2 YSLEER come from the germline V gene. CDR3 protein: CASSLGTGVAYEQYF. CDR3 sequence (DNA): TGCGCCAGCAGCCTTGGGACAGGGGTAGCCTACGAGCAGTACTTC.

The chain links TRBV11-2 to TRBJ1-2; 7 positions agree with TRBD1. The trim removed 4 bases at V and 3 bases at J, leaving 2 bases unmatched. CDR3 length: 13 residues. CDR1 and CDR2 (germline): SGHAT, FQNNGV. Here the CDR3 reads CASSSGTDYGYTF. The CDR3 region has the DNA TGTGCCAGCAGCTCCGGGACAGACTATGGCTACACCTTC. Together with reference TRBV11-2 and TRBJ1-2, the CDR3 gives the full variable domain: EAGVAQSPRYKIIEKRQSVAFWCNPISGHATLYWYQQILGQGPKLLIQFQNNGVVDDSQLPKDRFSAERLKGVDSTLKIQPAKLEDSAVYLCASSSGTDYGYTFGSGTRLTVV.